This TCR beta chain was retrieved from a study of T cells after yellow fever vaccination. About this clonotype: The antigen remains unidentified.

In TCRdb, the 5' RACE reads were re-called with MiXCR into one record per CDR3 protein. The sample records fewer than 500,000 distinct CDR3 sequences, 18% being singletons. Study findings and constraints: Primary-vaccination clones mostly resurfaced post-booster (just under 98% CD4, approximately 87% CD8). Abundant clonotypes from the bulk population could get into FACS-sorted repertoires as contaminants. Secondary responses were weaker yet peaked faster, day 5 versus 15.

The germline V and J ends were trimmed by 3 bases and 2 bases, with 12 bases remaining between them. Germline CDR1 is SGHRS and CDR2 is YFSETQ. The CDR3 has 15 amino acids. The V gene is TRBV5-1, the J gene TRBJ2-1; TRBD1 might be the D (6 bases). The sequence derives from a young man who received the YFV17D yellow fever vaccine. The sequenced sample was PBMCs, obtained before the yellow fever booster vaccination. The CDR3 DNA follows: TGCGCCAGCAGCTCCCGGACAGCTACCTACAATGAGCAGTTCTTC. As protein: CASSSRTATYNEQFF.